Listed here are 19 T cell receptor beta chains from one sample, sequenced in a study of blood T cell repertoires in COVID-19. Data came from immunoSEQ multiplex PCR; TCRdb stores just in-frame clones and leaves some out. Of about 55,000 clones in the sample, roughly 87% were seen once. Specimen: peripheral blood. These receptors were collected from a woman aged 55-69 years with acute or convalescent COVID-19.

The CDR3 sequence is CASSTDRGSNTEAFF. CDR3 coding DNA: TGTGCCAGTAGTACGGACAGGGGGTCGAACACTGAAGCTTTCTTT. V and J are TRBV19 and TRBJ1-1; 10 bases are a match to TRBD1. The germline V gene encodes CDR1 LNHDA and CDR2 SQIVND (reference sequence). With 4 bases clipped from V and 1 base from J, the junction kept 3 bases outside the gene matches. The CDR3 extends over 15 amino acids. The full variable domain, its missing parts supplied by reference TRBV19 and TRBJ1-1, is DGGITQSPKYLFRKEGQNVTLSCEQNLNHDAMYWYRQDPGQGLRLIYYSQIVNDFQKGDIAEGYSVSREKKESFPLTVTSAQKNPTAFYLCASSTDRGSNTEAFFGQGTRLTVV.

The rearrangement links TRBV28 to TRBJ1-4; D is undetermined. CDR1 is MDHEN, CDR2 SYDVKM, per germline. With 3 bases removed from V and 3 bases from J, the gap between germline ends came to 5 bases. The CDR3 runs 13 residues. The CDR3 loop is CASSFAANEKLFF. Written as DNA, the CDR3 is TGTGCCAGCAGTTTCGCAGCTAATGAAAAACTGTTTTTT.

The chain uses TRBV5-4 and TRBJ1-1; 8 bases map to TRBD1. Trimming at V came to 0 bases and at J to 5 bases, leaving 6 bases not matched to a gene. The CDR3 covers 15 residues. CDR1 and CDR2 (germline): SGHNT, YYREEE (reference sequence). CDR3 residues: CASSLAGGISTEAFF. CDR3 DNA: TGTGCCAGCAGCTTGGCAGGGGGCATAAGTACTGAAGCTTTCTTT.

The chain carries TRBV25-1 and TRBJ2-2, with 12 bases identical to TRBD1. Per germline, CDR1 MGHDK and CDR2 SYGVNS. Trimming removed 7 bases from V and 7 bases from J; junction bases left unmatched: 4. This CDR3 comprises 14 residues. In nucleotides, the CDR3 is TGTGCCAGCAAGGGACAGGGGGCCGTCGGGGAGCTGTTTTTT. This codes for CASKGQGAVGELFF.

The chain uses TRBV2 and TRBJ2-2; tentative D call: TRBD2 (5 bases). Germline CDR1 is SNHLY and CDR2 is FYNNEI. The CDR3 is 16 amino acids. V lost 0 bases, J lost 1 base, and 9 bases lay in between. The CDR3 loop is CASSEAGLMNTGELFF. The CDR3 DNA is TGTGCCAGCAGTGAAGCCGGACTGATGAACACCGGGGAGCTGTTTTTT.

This clone was seen a single time. The CDR3 spells CASSPSTPGQGSYEQYF. CDR3 sequence (DNA): TGTGCCAGCTCACCGAGTACCCCGGGACAGGGGTCTTACGAGCAGTACTTC. The chain recombines TRBV18 with TRBJ2-7; 10 bases are shared with TRBD1. The germline CDR1 and CDR2 sequences are KGHSH and LQKENI. The ends lost 3 bases at V and 4 bases at J; junction bases unmatched: 12. The CDR3 consists of 17 residues. The variable domain in full, with the rest retrieved from reference TRBV18 and TRBJ2-7, is NAGVMQNPRHLVRRRGQEARLRCSPMKGHSHVYWYRQLPEEGLKFMVYLQKENIIDESGMPKERFSAEFPKEGPSILRIQQVVRGDSAAYFCASSPSTPGQGSYEQYFGPGTRLTVT.

This clone has a single count. V and J are TRBV4-1 and TRBJ2-7; D call uncertain. Looked up from germline, CDR1 is MGHRA and CDR2 is YSYEKL. The CDR3 length is 13 residues. V lost 0 bases to trimming and J lost 4 bases, with 7 bases between them. The DNA of the CDR3 is TGCGCCAGCAGCCAAGATTTCAGGTACGAGCAGTACTTC. Its translation: CASSQDFRYEQYF.

V and J are TRBV27 and TRBJ2-5, with TRBD1 as a possible D gene (7 bases). Germline CDR1 and CDR2: MNHEY and SMNVEV (reference sequence). This CDR3 spans 16 amino acids. The V gene lost 7 bases and the J gene lost 7 bases, with 25 bases spanning the gap. The CDR3 loop is CASKNLRLGTAGTQYF. The CDR3 DNA is TGTGCCAGCAAGAACCTTAGGCTAGGGACAGCGGGGACCCAGTACTTC.

This clone was recorded once. This chain uses TRBV9 with TRBJ2-3, with 8 bases fitting TRBD2. Germline V gene data show CDR1 as SGDLS and CDR2 as YYNGEE. The CDR3 covers 17 residues. V gave up 0 bases and J gave up 1 base; unmatched junction bases: 7. This CDR3 reads CASSVGGGGPRTDTQYF. The CDR3 region has the DNA TGTGCCAGCAGCGTAGGTGGCGGGGGGCCCCGCACAGATACGCAGTATTTT. Variable domain in full (rest from reference TRBV9 and TRBJ2-3): DSGVTQTPKHLITATGQRVTLRCSPRSGDLSVYWYQQSLDQGLQFLIQYYNGEERAKGNILERFSAQQFPDLHSELNLSSLELGDSALYFCASSVGGGGPRTDTQYFGPGTRLTVL.

V and J are TRBV18 and TRBJ1-1; 9 bases are shared with TRBD1. V dropped 3 bases and J dropped 1; count of bases not matched to a gene: 0. The V gene's germline CDR1 is KGHSH and CDR2 LQKENI. The CDR3 has 14 residues. The CDR3 nucleotides are TGTGCCAGCTCACCGACAGGGGGGAACACTGAAGCTTTCTTT. Translation: CASSPTGGNTEAFF. Variable domain in full (rest from reference TRBV18 and TRBJ1-1): NAGVMQNPRHLVRRRGQEARLRCSPMKGHSHVYWYRQLPEEGLKFMVYLQKENIIDESGMPKERFSAEFPKEGPSILRIQQVVRGDSAAYFCASSPTGGNTEAFFGQGTRLTVV.

This chain joins TRBV18 and TRBJ1-4; D might be TRBD1 (5 bases). Germline loops: CDR1 KGHSH, CDR2 LQKENI. The CDR3 totals 18 residues. Deletions cut 5 bases from V and 0 bases from J, with 19 bases between. In nucleotides, the CDR3 is TGTGCCAGCTCAACGATAAACTCAGGGTTTACAACTAATGAAAAACTGTTTTTT. It is translated as CASSTINSGFTTNEKLFF.

This rearrangement joins TRBV30 to TRBJ1-4; maybe TRBD1 (6 bases). Per germline, CDR1 GTSNPN and CDR2 SVGIG (reference sequence). The V end lost 8 bases, the J end lost 3 bases, and 13 bases lay between the germline ends. This CDR3 region has 13 residues. CDR3 bases: TGTGCCGCACAGGGTTTAGCTAATGAAAAACTGTTTTTT. Translating gives CAAQGLANEKLFF.

The chain uses TRBV6-5 and TRBJ1-5, with 9 bases that match TRBD1. J lost 7 bases, V lost 7 bases, and 11 bases had no gene match. The CDR3 loop spans 15 amino acids. Germline V gene sequence: CDR1 MNHEY, CDR2 SVGAGI. The CDR3 protein is CASKPGQGSHQPQHF. CDR3 nucleotides: TGTGCCAGCAAGCCGGGACAGGGCTCCCACCAGCCCCAGCATTTT.

The gene calls are TRBV21-1 and TRBJ1-1; the table's TRBD1 call for D was not verified on the DNA. TRBV21-1 has pseudogene status. The CDR3 length is 18 residues. The DNA for the CDR3 is TGTGCCAGCAGCAAAGGGGAACAGGGGGCGCATAAGAACACTGAAGCTTTCTTT. Translated, it gives CASSKGEQGAHKNTEAFF.

The chain combines TRBV2 with TRBJ1-6; D is ambiguous. This CDR3 comprises 14 residues. The V end was cut by 6 bases, the J end by 6 bases, with 12 bases between. Germline V gene lookup returns CDR1 SNHLY and CDR2 FYNNEI. CDR3 protein: CASSEVRGNSPLHF. In nucleotides, the CDR3 is TGTGCCAGCAGCGAGGTCCGGGGTAATTCACCCCTCCACTTT. Based on the CDR3 plus reference TRBV2 and TRBJ1-6, the full variable domain is EPEVTQTPSHQVTQMGQEVILRCVPISNHLYFYWYRQILGQKVEFLVSFYNNEISEKSEIFDDQFSVERPDGSNFTLKIRSTKLEDSAMYFCASSEVRGNSPLHFGNGTRLTVT.

J is TRBJ1-1 and V is TRBV4-1, with 7 nucleotides matching TRBD1. Germline CDR1 is MGHRA and CDR2 is YSYEKL. Germline trimming cut 4 bases from V and 1 base from J; bases unmatched to any gene: 9. The CDR3 has 16 amino acids. CDR3 sequence (DNA): TGCGCCAGCAGCCGCCAACCGGGACAGACGAACACTGAAGCTTTCTTT. Translated, it gives CASSRQPGQTNTEAFF.

This clone was found once. The gene calls are TRBV3-1 (or the pseudogene TRBV3-2) and TRBJ1-2; D gene unclear. V was pared by 1 base and J by 5 bases, with 8 bases between. Germline CDR1 reads LGHDT; CDR2 reads YNNKEL (reference sequence). The CDR3 is 13 residues long. CDR3 in amino acids: CASSQVSTYGYTF. CDR3 nucleotide sequence: TGTGCCAGCAGCCAAGTATCGACATATGGCTACACCTTC.

This clone has a handful of counts. The chain is built from TRBV28 and TRBJ1-2; 9 bases fit TRBD1. In germline, CDR1 is MDHEN, CDR2 SYDVKM. The V gene end was trimmed by 5 bases and the J gene end by 0 bases; junction bases not matched to a gene: 16. The CDR3 consists of 19 residues. The CDR3 here is CASSQMRRDRERANYGYTF. The CDR3 region has the DNA TGTGCCAGCAGTCAAATGAGACGGGACAGGGAGAGAGCTAACTATGGCTACACCTTC.

As regards this clone: The junction and the germline gene differ at one end; a read error may be behind it. The CDR3 DNA sequence: TGCGCCAGCAGTCAAGATCCCGAGATCGTCGTCTATGGCTACACCTTC. This gives the protein CASSQDPEIVVYGYTF. V usage is TRBV4-1 and J usage is TRBJ1-2; D unresolved. CDR1 is MGHRA and CDR2 is YSYEKL in the germline V gene. The CDR3 totals 16 residues.